The 25 T cell receptor beta chains presented below share a single source sample, sequenced in a study of CD8+CD57+ T cells in acquired aplastic anemia. The template used for profiling TCR beta VDJ and CDR3 was genomic DNA. TCRdb reprocessed the reads via MiXCR and lists one record per CDR3 protein. Seen here are about 180,000 distinct CDR3 sequences, 63% observed once, and the top ten hold 42%. Patients who underwent sequencing had shown CD8+CD57+ cell expansion by flow cytometry. The source material was sorted CD4+, CD8+, or CD8+CD57+ T cells (not recorded which) from PBMCs. These TCRs come from a human donor with aplastic anemia.

This clonotype was counted at least ten times. This rearrangement joins TRBV5-8 to TRBJ2-7; D perhaps matches TRBD1 (6 bases). CDR3 size: 14 residues. Germline lookup yields CDR1 SGHTS and CDR2 YDEGEE. Trimming left V 2 bases short and J 2 bases short, with 11 bases between. The CDR3 spells CASSFGQSTYEQYF. The CDR3 nucleotides are TGTGCCAGCAGCTTCGGACAGTCGACCTACGAGCAGTACTTC.

As regards this clonotype: The junction shows a germline mismatch at one end, possibly a read error. The chain joins TRBV10-3 to TRBJ2-5; the D gene is possibly TRBD2 (5 bases). The CDR3 runs to 16 residues. Germline CDR1 reads ENHRY; CDR2 reads SYGVKD. The CDR3 sequence: CASSGFEGPDWETQYF. In DNA form, the CDR3 reads TGTGCCAGCAGTGGATTCGAGGGCCCGGATTGGGAGACCCAGTACTTC.

This clonotype was recorded a few times. The chain carries TRBV12-3 or TRBV12-4 and TRBJ1-4; D is unclear. With 5 bases removed from V and 5 bases from J, the gap between germline ends came to 3 bases. This CDR3 is built from 11 residues. The CDR3: CASSENEKLFF. As DNA, the CDR3 is TGTGCCAGCAGTGAAAATGAAAAACTGTTTTTT.

This clonotype was counted between two and nine times. The chain has TRBV5-5 and TRBJ1-2; TRBD1 aligns across 10 bases. The CDR3 spans 14 residues. CDR1 SGHKS and CDR2 YYEKEE come from the germline V gene (reference sequence). J gave up 11 bases and V 0 bases, and 7 bases lay outside the gene matches. The CDR3 sequence is CASSLVAGDRGYTF. CDR3 bases: TGTGCCAGCAGCTTGGTCGCGGGGGACAGGGGATACACCTTC.

The rearrangement joins TRBV20-1 to TRBJ2-3; either TRBD1 or TRBD2 may supply D (5 bases each). The V gene lost 6 bases and the J gene lost 2 bases, with 9 bases spanning the gap. The CDR3 consists of 12 residues. CDR1 is DFQATT and CDR2 is SNEGSKA in the germline V gene (reference sequence). CDR3 amino acids: CSASGTTDTQYF. The CDR3 bases are TGCAGTGCGTCCGGGACCACAGATACGCAGTATTTT.

CDR3 sequence: CSVRPDYGYTF. CDR3 in DNA: TGCAGCGTTCGCCCAGACTATGGCTACACCTTC. The V call is TRBV29-1, the J call TRBJ1-2, with D uncertain. The CDR3 extends over 11 amino acids. Germline V gives CDR1 SQVTM, CDR2 ANQGSEA. Trimming left V 5 bases short and J 3 bases short, with 7 bases between.

Written as DNA, the CDR3 is TGCAGTGCTCCGAATAAAGCGGGAGCTCCGGGCGAGCAGTACTTC. It translates to CSAPNKAGAPGEQYF. The genes are TRBV20-1 and TRBJ2-7, with 8 bases lining up with TRBD2. Germline V CDR1 and CDR2: DFQATT, SNEGSKA (reference sequence). The CDR3 loop spans 15 amino acids. The V segment lost 5 bases and the J segment 6 bases; nucleotides outside the gene matches: 15.

The chain recombines TRBV7-3 with TRBJ2-1, with 10 bases identical to TRBD2. Looked up from germline, CDR1 is SGHTA and CDR2 is FQGTGA. J lost 3 bases, V lost 5 bases, and 4 bases had no gene match. The CDR3 contains 15 residues. The DNA for the CDR3 is TGTGCCAGCAGCATCGGGACTAGCGTCTACAATGAGCAGTTCTTC. The encoded protein is CASSIGTSVYNEQFF.

The rearrangement links TRBV5-1 to TRBJ1-1; possible D gene TRBD1, 5 bases. CDR1 SGHRS and CDR2 YFSETQ come from the germline V gene. This CDR3 has 15 amino acids. V lost 5 bases to trimming and J lost 1 base, with 15 bases between them. The DNA of the CDR3 is TGCGCCAGCAGACGAACGGGACTGACGAACACTGAAGCTTTCTTT. Protein product: CASRRTGLTNTEAFF.

This clonotype was seen only once. V gene TRBV5-1 combines with J gene TRBJ2-3; 7 bases agree with TRBD2. The CDR3 is 13 residues long. After removal of 7 bases from V and 11 bases from J, the junction contained 13 bases not matched to a gene. Germline V CDR1 and CDR2: SGHRS, YFSETQ. The DNA of the CDR3 is TGCGCCAGCTGCCCATCCGGGGGGAACGAGCAGTATTTT. Amino acid sequence: CASCPSGGNEQYF.

The rearrangement links TRBV7-9 to TRBJ2-7; D may be TRBD2 (5 bases). Germline CDR1 is SEHNR and CDR2 is FQNEAQ (reference sequence). The CDR3 loop spans 15 amino acids. Trimming took off 2 bases at V and 2 bases at J, with 13 bases between the two ends. The CDR3 here is CASSLSRVRPYEQYF. The CDR3 DNA follows: TGTGCCAGCAGCTTATCGCGGGTACGACCCTACGAGCAGTACTTC.

The rearrangement links TRBV20-1 to TRBJ2-7; 14 nucleotides align to TRBD2. The germline V gene has CDR1 DFQATT and CDR2 SNEGSKA (reference sequence). The CDR3 loop spans 14 amino acids. V trimming: 3 bases; J trimming: 7 bases; junction bases outside the gene matches: 5. As DNA, the CDR3 is TGCAGTGCTAGGACTAGCGGGAGGGTTCGGGAGCAGTACTTC. Amino acid sequence: CSARTSGRVREQYF.

V and J are TRBV7-9 and TRBJ2-3, with TRBD1 as a possible D gene (6 bases). V was clipped by 4 bases and J by 0 bases, with 11 bases between them. CDR3 length: 15 residues. Looked up from germline, CDR1 is SEHNR and CDR2 is FQNEAQ (reference sequence). CDR3 sequence reads: CASSYGQSSTDTQYF. The CDR3 DNA reads TGTGCCAGCAGCTATGGACAGTCTAGCACAGATACGCAGTATTTT.

This chain links TRBV4-1 with TRBJ2-7; D is perhaps TRBD1 (5 bases). CDR1 is MGHRA, CDR2 YSYEKL, per germline. Trimming stripped 4 bases from V and 5 bases from J, with 12 bases between. The CDR3 is 13 residues long. The CDR3 bases are TGCGCCAGCAGCCGCCGTCAGGGCGACGAGCAGTACTTC. Translated: CASSRRQGDEQYF.

This clonotype has a handful of counts. This chain connects TRBV7-3 to TRBJ2-1; D is perhaps TRBD2 (7 bases). Germline CDR1 and CDR2: SGHTA and FQGTGA. V lost 5 bases and J 7 bases, leaving 15 bases between the germline ends. This CDR3 is 14 amino acids long. DNA of the CDR3: TGTGCCAGCAGCGTCCTGGGGGGGCTGAATGAGCAGTTCTTC. This gives the protein CASSVLGGLNEQFF.

Turning to this clonotype: At one of its ends the junction is not consistent with the germline gene, which may arise from a read error. The chain is built from TRBV25-1 and TRBJ2-7, with D possibly called TRBD1 or TRBD2 (5 bases each). CDR1 is MGHDK, CDR2 SYGVNS, per germline. The CDR3 covers 14 residues. Written as DNA, the CDR3 is TGTGCCAGCAGTGATCTACGTGGGACCCTCGAGCAGCACTTC. Amino acids: CASSDLRGTLEQHF.

The genes are TRBV7-2 and TRBJ2-5; 8 bases agree with TRBD1. Germline CDR1 SGHTA, CDR2 FQGNSA. J was trimmed by 6 bases and V by 5 bases; bases with no gene match: 8. This CDR3 has 14 amino acids. CDR3 bases: TGTGCCAGCAGCCTAAGCAGGGGGCAACAGACCCAGTACTTC. Protein: CASSLSRGQQTQYF.

This clonotype has a handful of counts. The rearrangement uses TRBV20-1 and TRBJ2-7; D is tentatively TRBD1 or TRBD2 (5 bases each). The CDR3 spans 15 residues. Germline V gene lookup returns CDR1 DFQATT and CDR2 SNEGSKA (reference sequence). V was trimmed by 2 bases and J by 4 bases, leaving 18 bases between them. As DNA, the CDR3 is TGCAGTGCTAGACAGGCGCTCGGTGGGGGATACGAGCAGTACTTC. Translated, it gives CSARQALGGGYEQYF.

The chain recombines TRBV7-2 with TRBJ1-6; D is unresolved. The CDR3 sequence is 13 residues long. Germline CDR1 reads SGHTA; CDR2 reads FQGNSA. V was clipped by 5 bases and J by 6 bases, with 8 bases between them. This CDR3 is CASSRRFNSPLHF. The CDR3 DNA reads as TGTGCCAGCAGCCGACGGTTTAATTCACCCCTCCACTTT. Based on the CDR3 plus reference TRBV7-2 and TRBJ1-6, the full variable domain is GAGVSQSPSNKVTEKGKDVELRCDPISGHTALYWYRQSLGQGLEFLIYFQGNSAPDKSGLPSDRFSAERTGGSVSTLTIQRTQQEDSAVYLCASSRRFNSPLHFGNGTRLTVT.

This CDR3 is CASSVVTGAVTGELFF. The CDR3 DNA is TGTGCCAGCAGCGTAGTGACAGGGGCGGTCACCGGGGAGCTGTTTTTT. J is TRBJ2-2 and V is TRBV9; 8 bases are a match to TRBD1. The CDR3 covers 16 residues. The germline gives CDR1 SGDLS, CDR2 YYNGEE. With 0 bases clipped from V and 4 bases from J, the junction kept 5 bases outside the gene matches.

V is TRBV5-1 and J is TRBJ1-1; D is unclear. The CDR3 covers 14 residues. Between the trimmed V and J ends, which lost 4 bases and 1 base, there was a span of 11 bases. Looked up from germline, CDR1 is SGHRS and CDR2 is YFSETQ. CDR3 DNA: TGCGCCAGCAGCCGCGGGATCCCGAACACTGAAGCTTTCTTT. It translates to CASSRGIPNTEAFF.

The rearrangement uses TRBV13 and TRBJ2-7; weak D call: TRBD2 (5 bases). The CDR3 contains 12 residues. Per the germline V gene, CDR1 is PRHDT and CDR2 is FYEKMQ (reference sequence). Between the trimmed V and J ends, which lost 5 bases and 6 bases, there was a span of 11 bases. As DNA, the CDR3 is TGTGCCAGCAGCCCACCGGGGAGCGAGCAGTACTTC. Amino acid sequence: CASSPPGSEQYF.

The genes are TRBV5-6 and TRBJ2-7; D gene ambiguous. This CDR3 is built from 14 residues. V gave up 0 bases and J gave up 2 bases, with 9 bases separating them. The germline V gene encodes CDR1 SGHDT and CDR2 YYEEEE. The CDR3 region has the DNA TGTGCCAGCAGCTTGGTGGCCGAAACCTACGAGCAGTACTTC. It is translated as CASSLVAETYEQYF.

This clonotype has a handful of counts. V is TRBV20-1 and J is TRBJ1-6; TRBD1 matches 7 bases. Trimming removed 4 bases from V and 5 bases from J; junction bases left unmatched: 8. The CDR3 runs 15 residues. Germline V lookup: CDR1 DFQATT, CDR2 SNEGSKA (reference sequence). CDR3 residues: CSAISTGRDNSPLHF. The CDR3 region has the DNA TGCAGTGCTATATCGACAGGGCGAGATAATTCACCCCTCCACTTT.

V is TRBV20-1 and J is TRBJ2-7; TRBD1 might be the D (5 bases). The germline gives CDR1 DFQATT, CDR2 SNEGSKA (reference sequence). The CDR3 contains 12 residues. V shed 0 bases and J shed 6 bases, with 9 bases lying between them. CDR3 bases: TGCAGTGCTAGAGAATCAAGGGGCGAGCAGTACTTC. Translation: CSARESRGEQYF.